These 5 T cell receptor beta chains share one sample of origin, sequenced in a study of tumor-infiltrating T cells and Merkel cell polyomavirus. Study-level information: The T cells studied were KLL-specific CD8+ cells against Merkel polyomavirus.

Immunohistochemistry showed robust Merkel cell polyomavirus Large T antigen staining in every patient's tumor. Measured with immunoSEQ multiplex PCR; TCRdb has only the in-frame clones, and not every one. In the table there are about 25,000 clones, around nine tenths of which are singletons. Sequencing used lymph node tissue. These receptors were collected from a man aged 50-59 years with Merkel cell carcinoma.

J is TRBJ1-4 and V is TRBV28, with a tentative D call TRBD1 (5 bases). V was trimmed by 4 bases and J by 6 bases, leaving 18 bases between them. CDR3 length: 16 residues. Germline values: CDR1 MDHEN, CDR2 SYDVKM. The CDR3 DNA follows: TGTGCCAGCAGTTCCGGGACTTCCGGGAGGGATGAAAAACTGTTTTTT. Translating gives CASSSGTSGRDEKLFF.

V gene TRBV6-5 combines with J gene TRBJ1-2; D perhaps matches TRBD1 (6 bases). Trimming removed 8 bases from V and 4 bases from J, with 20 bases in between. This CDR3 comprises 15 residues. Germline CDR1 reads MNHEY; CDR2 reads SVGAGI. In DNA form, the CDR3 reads TGTGCCAGCGGTCCACAGGGAGCGGATGGCTATGGCTACACCTTC. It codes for CASGPQGADGYGYTF.

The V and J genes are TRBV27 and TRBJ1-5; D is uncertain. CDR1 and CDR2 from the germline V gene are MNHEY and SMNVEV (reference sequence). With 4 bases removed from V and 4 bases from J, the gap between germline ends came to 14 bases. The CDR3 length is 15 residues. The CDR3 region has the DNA TGTGCCAGCAGTTCAGAAAACTCGAGGAATCAGCCCCAGCATTTT. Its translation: CASSSENSRNQPQHF.

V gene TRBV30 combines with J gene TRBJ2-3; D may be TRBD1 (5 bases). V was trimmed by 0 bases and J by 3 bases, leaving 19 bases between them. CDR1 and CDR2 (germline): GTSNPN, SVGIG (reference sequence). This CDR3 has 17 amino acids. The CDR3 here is CAWSVLRGVLFTDTQYF. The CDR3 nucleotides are TGTGCCTGGAGTGTACTAAGGGGCGTTCTTTTTACAGATACGCAGTATTTT.

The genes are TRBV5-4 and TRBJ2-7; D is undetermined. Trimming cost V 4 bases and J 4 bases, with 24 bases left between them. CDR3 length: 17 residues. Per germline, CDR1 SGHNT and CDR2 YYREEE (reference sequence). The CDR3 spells CASSPSRPRQPDYEQYF. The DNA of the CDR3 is TGTGCCAGCAGCCCTTCTAGGCCCCGCCAACCCGATTACGAGCAGTACTTC.